These 20 T cell receptor beta chains were all obtained from the same sample, sequenced in a study of blood T cell repertoires in COVID-19. TCRdb's table, derived via immunoSEQ multiplex PCR, lists solely in-frame clones and lacks some. The profile shows roughly 70,000 clones, just under 80% of them singletons. Sequencing used peripheral blood. All receptors come from a woman aged 55-75 years with acute or convalescent COVID-19.

The chain uses TRBV29-1 and TRBJ1-1; D not certain. This CDR3 contains 12 residues. The V end was cut by 7 bases, the J end by 3 bases, with 12 bases between. Looked up from germline, CDR1 is SQVTM and CDR2 is ANQGSEA. DNA of the CDR3: TGCAGCGCTCATTATTCGGACACTGAAGCTTTCTTT. Its protein is CSAHYSDTEAFF.

The V and J genes are TRBV6-5 and TRBJ1-2; 7 bases are a match to TRBD1. V was pared by 7 bases and J by 7 bases, with 9 bases of the junction left unmatched. The CDR3 is 13 amino acids. CDR1 is MNHEY and CDR2 is SVGAGI in the germline V gene. CDR3 loop: CASTTGEGAGYTF. The CDR3 nucleotides read TGTGCCAGCACCACCGGCGAGGGGGCTGGCTACACCTTC.

The J gene is TRBJ2-5, the V gene TRBV28, with 7 bases lining up with TRBD1. Losses at the gene ends were 7 bases for V and 4 bases for J; bases not matched to a gene: 6. The length of the CDR3 is 13 residues. Germline V gene lookup returns CDR1 MDHEN and CDR2 SYDVKM. As DNA, the CDR3 is TGTGCCAGCACAGACAGGGTTTTAGAGACCCAGTACTTC. It yields the protein CASTDRVLETQYF. Together with reference TRBV28 and TRBJ2-5, the CDR3 gives the full variable domain: DVKVTQSSRYLVKRTGEKVFLECVQDMDHENMFWYRQDPGLGLRLIYFSYDVKMKEKGDIPEGYSVSREKKERFSLILESASTNQTSMYLCASTDRVLETQYFGPGTRLLVL.

This clone appeared a single time. This chain uses TRBV9 with TRBJ2-6; a weak D match, TRBD2 (5 bases). This CDR3 is built from 15 residues. Germline V lookup: CDR1 SGDLS, CDR2 YYNGEE. Trimming stripped 3 bases from V and 0 bases from J, with 7 bases between. Here the CDR3 DNA reads TGTGCCAGCAGCGGGAGCGGCTCTGGGGCCAACGTCCTGACTTTC. The encoded protein is CASSGSGSGANVLTF.

The chain combines TRBV7-3 with TRBJ2-6; TRBD1 is a possible D gene (6 bases). V lost 2 bases, J lost 0 bases, and 14 bases lay in between. CDR3 size: 18 residues. Per germline, CDR1 SGHTA and CDR2 FQGTGA. The CDR3 reads CASSLLATGASGANVLTF. CDR3 nucleotide sequence: TGTGCCAGCAGCTTACTCGCGACAGGCGCCTCTGGGGCCAACGTCCTGACTTTC.

This clone appeared a few times. The gene calls are TRBV27 and TRBJ2-2; 8 nucleotides align to TRBD2. Germline CDR1 and CDR2: MNHEY and SMNVEV (reference sequence). Trimming at V came to 3 bases and at J to 6 bases, leaving 6 bases not matched to a gene. The CDR3 has 15 residues. CDR3 DNA sequence: TGTGCCAGCAGTTTTATCCGGGGGGGTGCCGGGGAGCTGTTTTTT. It encodes CASSFIRGGAGELFF.

The chain couples TRBV11-3 to TRBJ2-2; the D gene is possibly TRBD2 (6 bases). Deletions cut 0 bases from V and 4 bases from J, with 12 bases between. This CDR3 region has 16 residues. The germline V gene has CDR1 SGHNT and CDR2 YENEEA. CDR3 amino acids: CASSLDLGGFTGELFF. The CDR3 DNA reads TGTGCCAGCAGCTTAGACCTGGGGGGTTTCACCGGGGAGCTGTTTTTT.

The rearrangement joins TRBV11-2 to TRBJ2-5, with D possibly being TRBD1 (5 bases). The ends were cut back, 4 bases at V and 0 bases at J, with 15 bases in the middle. Germline values: CDR1 SGHAT, CDR2 FQNNGV. This CDR3 spans 16 amino acids. The CDR3 nucleotides read TGTGCCAGCAGCTCCGTCCTCAGGGTTCACCAAGAGACCCAGTACTTC. Encoded protein: CASSSVLRVHQETQYF.

The genes are TRBV6-5 and TRBJ2-5; D possibly corresponds to TRBD2 (6 bases). The V end was cut by 10 bases, the J end by 0 bases, with 12 bases between. The CDR3 spans 13 residues. Germline CDR1 reads MNHEY; CDR2 reads SVGAGI. The CDR3: CATARGYQETQYF. The CDR3 DNA sequence: TGTGCCACTGCCCGGGGGTACCAAGAGACCCAGTACTTC.

This chain joins TRBV5-1 and TRBJ2-7; TRBD1 matches 7 bases. CDR3 length equals 14 residues. Germline V CDR1 and CDR2: SGHRS, YFSETQ. Losses at the gene ends were 2 bases for V and 3 bases for J; bases not matched to a gene: 5. The CDR3 sequence is CASSFVGTVYEQYF. Written as DNA, the CDR3 is TGCGCCAGCAGCTTCGTTGGGACAGTCTACGAGCAGTACTTC.

V usage is TRBV28 and J usage is TRBJ1-1; TRBD1 might be the D (6 bases). V dropped 4 bases and J dropped 0 bases, with 9 bases sitting between them. Germline V CDR1 and CDR2: MDHEN, SYDVKM. The CDR3 sequence is 14 residues long. The CDR3 nucleotides are TGTGCCAGCAGTTCGACAGGTATGAACACTGAAGCTTTCTTT. Amino acid sequence: CASSSTGMNTEAFF.

J is TRBJ2-1 and V is TRBV6-1; 11 bases agree with TRBD2. V trimming: 4 bases; J trimming: 2 bases; junction bases outside the gene matches: 4. Looked up from germline, CDR1 is MNHNS and CDR2 is SASEGT. The CDR3 runs to 16 residues. This CDR3 is CASSAASGGTYNEQFF. The CDR3 DNA reads as TGTGCCAGCAGTGCTGCTAGCGGGGGGACCTACAATGAGCAGTTCTTC.

The V call is TRBV6-5, the J call TRBJ2-7, with TRBD2 matching over 8 bases. The CDR3 is 15 residues long. Germline V gives CDR1 MNHEY, CDR2 SVGAGI. Unmatched junction bases numbered 5, after V lost 2 bases and J lost 2 bases. CDR3 DNA sequence: TGTGCCAGCAGTTACGCGGGGGGACTCCCCTACGAGCAGTACTTC. Translated, it gives CASSYAGGLPYEQYF.

This chain joins TRBV7-6 and TRBJ1-2, with D unclear. The CDR3 totals 15 residues. The germline V gene encodes CDR1 SGHVS and CDR2 FNYEAQ. V shed 2 bases and J shed 4 bases, with 14 bases lying between them. For the CDR3, the DNA is TGTGCCAGCAGCTTAACGACTGACCGTTCCTATGGCTACACCTTC. The encoded protein is CASSLTTDRSYGYTF.

The rearrangement joins TRBV19 to TRBJ1-4, with 8 bases fitting TRBD1. This CDR3 has 15 residues. Germline loops: CDR1 LNHDA, CDR2 SQIVND (reference sequence). V gave up 3 bases and J gave up 5 bases; unmatched junction bases: 5. CDR3 loop: CASSIRRQGNEKLFF. For the CDR3, the DNA is TGTGCCAGTAGTATTCGGAGACAGGGGAATGAAAAACTGTTTTTT.

The count of this clone is one. This rearrangement joins TRBV7-3 to TRBJ2-3; unclear D gene. The V gene's germline CDR1 is SGHTA and CDR2 FQGTGA. Trimming stripped 0 bases from V and 5 bases from J, with 6 bases between. CDR3 length: 13 amino acids. CDR3 protein: CASSLTREDTQYF. The CDR3, as DNA: TGTGCCAGCAGCTTAACAAGAGAAGATACGCAGTATTTT.

In this sample, this clone turned up once. The genes are TRBV3-1 (or the pseudogene TRBV3-2) and TRBJ2-2; TRBD1 is a possible D gene (5 bases). CDR1 is LGHDT, CDR2 YNNKEL, per germline (reference sequence). The CDR3 has 15 amino acids. Deletions cut 4 bases from V and 3 bases from J, with 12 bases between. Written as DNA, the CDR3 is TGTGCCAGCAGCCCTCCCTTCAGGGACACCGGGGAGCTGTTTTTT. Translation: CASSPPFRDTGELFF.

This sequence joins TRBV11-2 and TRBJ2-1; tentative D call: TRBD1 (5 bases). Between the trimmed V and J ends, which lost 3 bases and 4 bases, there was a span of 13 bases. Germline V gene lookup returns CDR1 SGHAT and CDR2 FQNNGV. The CDR3 length is 15 residues. CDR3 DNA: TGTGCCAGCAGCTTCACAGGACCCACATACAATGAGCAGTTCTTC. It specifies CASSFTGPTYNEQFF.

This rearrangement joins TRBV4-1 to TRBJ1-4; the match to TRBD1 covers 9 bases. With V trimmed by 4 bases and J by 0 bases, 18 bases remained unmatched. The CDR3 is 21 amino acids. From germline, CDR1 is MGHRA and CDR2 YSYEKL. CDR3 protein: CASSLFVPGQGDHSTNEKLFF. The DNA of the CDR3 is TGCGCCAGCAGCCTTTTCGTTCCGGGACAGGGAGATCACTCAACTAATGAAAAACTGTTTTTT.

Only one count was recorded for this clone. V gene TRBV10-3 combines with J gene TRBJ1-1; no clear D gene. V shed 5 bases and J shed 3 bases, with 16 bases lying between them. The germline V gene has CDR1 ENHRY and CDR2 SYGVKD. The CDR3 extends over 15 amino acids. The CDR3: CAISTHGVGDTEAFF. The CDR3 coding sequence is TGTGCCATCAGTACCCACGGCGTCGGGGACACTGAAGCTTTCTTT.